Sequencing of this T cell receptor (beta chain) was carried out in a study of control samples from healthy donors and cancer patients. Method: immunoSEQ multiplex PCR; TCRdb's copy keeps in-frame clones and lacks some. The sample shows some 130,000 clones, about 94% of them seen only once. Germline CDR1 and CDR2: MNHEY and SVGAGI. The V end was cut by 8 bases, the J end by 0 bases, with 14 bases between. This CDR3 has 14 residues. The chain joins TRBV6-5 to TRBJ2-7, with D perhaps TRBD2 (5 bases). The receptor comes from a man aged 25 to 45 in good health. The sequenced sample consisted of blood. In DNA, the CDR3 is TGTGCCAGCGCCTCCCTAGGGAGCTCCTACGAGCAGTACTTC. Its protein is CASASLGSSYEQYF.